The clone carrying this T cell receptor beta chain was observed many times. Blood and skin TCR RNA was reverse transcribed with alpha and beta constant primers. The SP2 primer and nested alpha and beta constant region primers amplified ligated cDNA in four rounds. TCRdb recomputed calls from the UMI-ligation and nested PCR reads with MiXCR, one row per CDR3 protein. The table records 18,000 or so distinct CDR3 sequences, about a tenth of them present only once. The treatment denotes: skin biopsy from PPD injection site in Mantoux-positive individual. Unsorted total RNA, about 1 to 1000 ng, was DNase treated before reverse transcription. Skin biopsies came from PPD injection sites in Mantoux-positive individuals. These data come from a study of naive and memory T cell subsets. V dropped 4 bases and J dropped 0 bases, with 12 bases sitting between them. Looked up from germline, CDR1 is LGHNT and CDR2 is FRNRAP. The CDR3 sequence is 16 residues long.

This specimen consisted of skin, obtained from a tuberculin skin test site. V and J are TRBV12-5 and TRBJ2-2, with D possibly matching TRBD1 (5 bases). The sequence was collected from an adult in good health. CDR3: CASGSGQTANTGELFF. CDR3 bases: TGTGCTAGTGGTTCCGGACAAACCGCGAACACCGGGGAGCTGTTTTTT.